One sample yielded the 12 T cell receptor beta chains listed below, sequenced in a study of tumor-infiltrating lymphocytes in localized non-small cell lung cancer. Produced via immunoSEQ multiplex PCR; TCRdb's table is partial and in-frame only. The table records about 16,000 clones, about 84% of them present only once. The sample taken for sequencing was uninvolved lung tissue not adjacent to the tumor. The receptors shown here come from a human donor with non-small cell lung cancer.

The rearrangement uses TRBV23-1 and TRBJ2-1, with D perhaps being TRBD1 or TRBD2 (5 bases each). TRBV23-1 is an ORF; its function is uncertain. V was cut by 1 base and J by 2 bases, with 12 bases left in between. The CDR3 length is 16 residues. CDR3 DNA: TGCGCCAGCAGTCAATGGGGGAGACAAACCTACAATGAGCAGTTCTTC. Amino acids: CASSQWGRQTYNEQFF.

This clone has only one observation. This rearrangement joins TRBV18 to TRBJ2-6, with D possibly matching TRBD1 (6 bases). From germline, CDR1 is KGHSH and CDR2 LQKENI. This CDR3 comprises 16 residues. Trimming took off 5 bases at V and 2 bases at J, with 13 bases between the two ends. CDR3 sequence (DNA): TGTGCCAGCTCATATTCATCAGGGGCTGGGGCCAACGTCCTGACTTTC. Amino acids: CASSYSSGAGANVLTF.

The genes are TRBV19 and TRBJ2-1; 7 positions match TRBD2. From germline, CDR1 is LNHDA and CDR2 SQIVND (reference sequence). This CDR3 has 15 amino acids. V lost 3 bases and J lost 2; bases outside the gene matches: 4. The CDR3 DNA is TGTGCCAGTAGTATTGGCGGGAGAACCTACAATGAGCAGTTCTTC. This translates into CASSIGGRTYNEQFF.

This chain links TRBV30 with TRBJ1-6; a weak D match, TRBD1 (5 bases). Germline CDR1 GTSNPN, CDR2 SVGIG (reference sequence). CDR3 length: 12 amino acids. V was shortened by 4 bases and J by 7 bases, with 8 bases between the two germline ends. DNA for the CDR3: TGTGCCTGGACAGGGTTGAATTCACCCCTCCACTTT. This gives the protein CAWTGLNSPLHF.

DNA of the CDR3: TGTGCCAGCAGCCAACAGAATTATGGCTACACCTTC. It codes for CASSQQNYGYTF. This rearrangement joins TRBV14 to TRBJ1-2, with no clear D. Per germline, CDR1 SGHDN and CDR2 FVKESK. The CDR3 is 12 residues long. The V and J ends lost 2 bases and 5 bases respectively, with 6 bases between them.

In this sample, this clone turned up a few times. The J gene is TRBJ2-1, the V gene TRBV7-2, with 10 bases fitting TRBD2. V gave up 6 bases and J gave up 8 bases; unmatched junction bases: 10. Germline lookup yields CDR1 SGHTA and CDR2 FQGNSA. The CDR3 loop spans 15 amino acids. The CDR3 loop reads CASSRSSGSVHEQFF. In DNA, the CDR3 is TGTGCCAGCAGTCGATCTAGCGGGAGTGTCCATGAGCAGTTCTTC.

The chain combines TRBV7-9 with TRBJ2-1, with TRBD2 matching 7 bases. The CDR3 spans 15 residues. J was trimmed by 2 bases and V by 0 bases; bases with no gene match: 1. Germline CDR1 is SEHNR and CDR2 is FQNEAQ (reference sequence). CDR3 amino acids: CASSLAGGPYNEQFF. DNA of the CDR3: TGTGCCAGCAGCTTAGCGGGAGGGCCCTACAATGAGCAGTTCTTC.

This chain uses TRBV30 with TRBJ1-5; the D gene is possibly TRBD1 (6 bases). This CDR3 has 14 residues. Deletions cut 2 bases from V and 7 bases from J, with 15 bases between. Per the germline V gene, CDR1 is GTSNPN and CDR2 is SVGIG (reference sequence). The CDR3 loop reads CAWSPGGGGQPQHF. CDR3 DNA: TGTGCCTGGAGTCCCGGGGGAGGGGGACAGCCCCAGCATTTT.

The chain is built from TRBV4-2 and TRBJ2-1; a possible D gene is TRBD2 (6 bases). CDR1 is LGHNA and CDR2 is YNFKEQ in the germline V gene. This CDR3 comprises 13 residues. Trimming removed 0 bases from V and 12 bases from J, with 12 bases in between. Written as DNA, the CDR3 is TGTGCCAGCAGCCAAGATGGGAGGCGAGGGCAGTTCTTC. Protein sequence: CASSQDGRRGQFF.

The chain carries TRBV7-2 and TRBJ2-1; 7 bases fit TRBD2. Germline V gene lookup returns CDR1 SGHTA and CDR2 FQGNSA. Trimming cost V 2 bases and J 2 bases; bases outside gene matches: 9. The CDR3 totals 17 residues. CDR3 DNA: TGTGCCAGCAGCTTAAGGTTCGGGGGGATTACCTACAATGAGCAGTTCTTC. It is translated as CASSLRFGGITYNEQFF.

The rearrangement links TRBV27 to TRBJ2-2; TRBD1 agrees at 9 bases. The germline CDR1 and CDR2 sequences are MNHEY and SMNVEV (reference sequence). The CDR3 is 17 amino acids. With V trimmed by 2 bases and J by 7 bases, 11 bases remained unmatched. DNA of the CDR3: TGTGCCAGCAGTTTAGGGTCGGGGACAGGGTGGATCGGGGAGCTGTTTTTT. Its protein is CASSLGSGTGWIGELFF.

The chain couples TRBV7-9 to TRBJ1-1; no clear D gene. The V gene's germline CDR1 is SEHNR and CDR2 FQNEAQ (reference sequence). Trimming left V 1 base short and J 4 bases short, with 10 bases between. This CDR3 contains 14 residues. The CDR3 DNA reads TGTGCCAGCAGCTTAGTGGCCGGGCGCACTGAAGCTTTCTTT. As protein: CASSLVAGRTEAFF.